Listed here are 28 T cell receptor beta chains from one sample, sequenced in a study of T cell repertoires in cytomegalovirus infection. These receptors' antigens are unknown. TCRdb reanalysed the reads using MiXCR and keeps one entry per CDR3 protein. In the table there are some 900,000 distinct CDR3 sequences, around a third of which are singletons. The starting material was cultured CD8+ T cells from PBMCs, obtained from culture after CMV antigen stimulation. These receptors were obtained from a human donor in good health (CMV status not recorded). Some clones in this sample may be carry-over from other donors' samples.

The chain recombines TRBV4-1 with TRBJ1-1, with D hard to call. The CDR3 loop spans 13 amino acids. V was trimmed by 4 bases and J by 1 base, leaving 7 bases between them. Per germline, CDR1 MGHRA and CDR2 YSYEKL. CDR3 bases: TGCGCCAGCAGCCGGAACACGAACACTGAAGCTTTCTTT. This sequence encodes CASSRNTNTEAFF.

The V call is TRBV5-5, the J call TRBJ2-2; 8 nucleotides agree with TRBD2. Germline V gene sequence: CDR1 SGHKS, CDR2 YYEKEE (reference sequence). Unmatched junction bases numbered 10, after V lost 3 bases and J lost 0 bases. The CDR3 extends over 18 amino acids. CDR3: CASSSGGRDSPNTGELFF. As DNA, the CDR3 is TGTGCCAGCAGCTCGGGAGGGCGAGATTCCCCGAACACCGGGGAGCTGTTTTTT. Full variable domain (rest looked up from reference TRBV5-5 and TRBJ2-2): DAGVTQSPTHLIKTRGQQVTLRCSPISGHKSVSWYQQVLGQGPQFIFQYYEKEERGRGNFPDRFSARQFPNYSSELNVNALLLGDSALYLCASSSGGRDSPNTGELFFGEGSRLTVL.

This clonotype has only a few counts. The chain couples TRBV11-2 to TRBJ1-4; 7 bases are shared with TRBD1. V shed 0 bases, J shed 7 bases, and the junction held 5 bases outside the gene matches. The CDR3 spans 15 residues. Germline loops: CDR1 SGHAT, CDR2 FQNNGV. The CDR3 loop reads CASSLEEGAGEKLFF. The CDR3 region has the DNA TGTGCCAGCAGCTTAGAAGAGGGGGCGGGTGAAAAACTGTTTTTT.

This rearrangement joins TRBV29-1 to TRBJ2-1; 9 positions agree with TRBD2. This CDR3 is 14 amino acids long. Germline V gene data show CDR1 as SQVTM and CDR2 as ANQGSEA. V lost 6 bases and J lost 2; bases outside the gene matches: 5. The CDR3 region has the DNA TGCAGCGTCGCTAGCGGGACAACCTACAATGAGCAGTTCTTC. It is translated as CSVASGTTYNEQFF.

About this clonotype itself: A clone one base away is much larger, so this may be a read error. The chain carries TRBV6-8 and TRBJ1-2, with D possibly TRBD1 on 5 matching bases. Germline CDR1 is MNHGY and CDR2 is SAAAGT. CDR3 length equals 14 residues. Here the CDR3 reads CANSYWGWEFGYTF. In DNA form, the CDR3 reads TGTGCCAACAGTTACTGGGGCTGGGAATTTGGCTACACCTTC.

The table lists this clonotype with a count of one. The V gene is TRBV24-1, the J gene TRBJ2-2; D unresolved. The V end lost 5 bases, the J end lost 6 bases, and 9 bases lay between the germline ends. Germline values: CDR1 KGHDR, CDR2 SFDVKD. The CDR3 is 13 residues long. CDR3 region: CATSGEAAGELFF. Written as DNA, the CDR3 is TGTGCCACCAGTGGAGAGGCTGCCGGGGAGCTGTTTTTT.

The chain carries TRBV12-3 or TRBV12-4 and TRBJ1-6; 7 nucleotides agree with TRBD1. The CDR3 sequence is 14 residues long. The trim removed 6 bases at V and 10 bases at J, leaving 9 bases unmatched. The CDR3, as DNA: TGTGCCAGCAGCTCCACAGGGGCCCCCTCACCCCTCCACTTT. This gives the protein CASSSTGAPSPLHF.

The chain combines TRBV27 with TRBJ2-7, with D possibly matching TRBD1 (5 bases). The length of the CDR3 is 13 residues. Germline CDR1 and CDR2: MNHEY and SMNVEV (reference sequence). Trimming took 2 bases from V and 6 from J, leaving 11 bases between them. CDR3 nucleotide sequence: TGTGCCAGCAGTTTAGGGGCCTCAAGCGAGCAGTACGTC. As protein: CASSLGASSEQYV.

V and J are TRBV4-1 and TRBJ2-1; D possibly corresponds to TRBD2 (7 bases). Trimming shortened V by 1 base and J by 15 bases, and 22 bases separated the two germline ends. CDR3 length: 15 residues. The germline V gene has CDR1 MGHRA and CDR2 YSYEKL. This chain's CDR3 is CASSQGGGGAGWRFF. The CDR3 nucleotides read TGCGCCAGCAGCCAAGGGGGTGGGGGGGCCGGATGGCGGTTCTTC.

The chain uses TRBV13 and TRBJ2-7, with a possible D match to TRBD1 (6 bases). The length of the CDR3 is 15 residues. Germline assignment: CDR1 PRHDT and CDR2 FYEKMQ (reference sequence). Trimming removed 4 bases from V and 2 bases from J, with 15 bases in between. The chain's CDR3 is CASSSGQSLAYEQYF. CDR3 nucleotide sequence: TGTGCCAGCAGCTCCGGACAGAGCCTTGCCTACGAGCAGTACTTC.

The table lists this clonotype with a few counts. V and J are TRBV7-9 and TRBJ2-1; D uncertain. Per the germline V gene, CDR1 is SEHNR and CDR2 is FQNEAQ (reference sequence). The V and J ends lost 1 base and 10 bases respectively, with 23 bases between them. The CDR3 covers 17 residues. The CDR3 DNA reads as TGTGCCAGCAGCTTAGTGGTAAACAGTGGGGTCCTACCCGAGCAGTTCTTC. It yields the protein CASSLVVNSGVLPEQFF.

This clonotype showed up just a few times. The chain employs TRBV7-9 and TRBJ2-3; D remains unclear. The germline V gene encodes CDR1 SEHNR and CDR2 FQNEAQ (reference sequence). V gave up 2 bases and J gave up 2 bases, with 14 bases separating them. This CDR3 spans 16 amino acids. The CDR3 spells CASSLSASLNTDTQYF. DNA for the CDR3: TGTGCCAGCAGCTTATCGGCCAGCCTTAACACAGATACGCAGTATTTT.

V usage is TRBV7-9 and J usage is TRBJ2-6; D possibly corresponds to TRBD1 (6 bases). This CDR3 contains 15 residues. Trimming took off 5 bases at V and 7 bases at J, with 15 bases between the two ends. The V gene's germline CDR1 is SEHNR and CDR2 FQNEAQ (reference sequence). The DNA of the CDR3 is TGTGCCAGCAGCGAGGACAGAGGGGACGCCAACGTCCTGACTTTC. This codes for CASSEDRGDANVLTF.

The chain links TRBV6-5 to TRBJ2-1; 10 bases agree with TRBD1. The germline CDR1 and CDR2 sequences are MNHEY and SVGAGI. The CDR3 has 15 amino acids. The trim removed 4 bases at V and 8 bases at J, leaving 8 bases unmatched. The CDR3 coding sequence is TGTGCCAGCAGTTCGGGACAGGGGTTCTTAGATGAGCAGTTCTTC. Translated, it gives CASSSGQGFLDEQFF.

The table lists this clonotype with many counts. J is TRBJ2-5 and V is TRBV7-8; no reliable D call. Trimming stripped 4 bases from V and 0 bases from J, with 9 bases between. From germline, CDR1 is SGHVS and CDR2 FQNEAQ. This CDR3 is 14 amino acids long. The CDR3 here is CASSSDPYQETQYF. The CDR3 DNA is TGTGCCAGCAGCTCGGACCCGTACCAAGAGACCCAGTACTTC.

For this clonotype: An end of the junction differs from the germline gene, which may be a read error. The V call is TRBV6-5, the J call TRBJ2-2; D remains ambiguous. Per the germline V gene, CDR1 is MNHEY and CDR2 is SVGAGI. The CDR3 runs to 12 residues. Here the CDR3 DNA reads TGTGTCAGCAGTTTGACTACCGGGGAGCTGTTTTTT. Translation gives CVSSLTTGELFF.

The V gene is TRBV2, the J gene TRBJ1-5; 9 bases are a match to TRBD1. Germline trimming cut 6 bases from V and 5 bases from J; bases unmatched to any gene: 5. Germline CDR1 SNHLY, CDR2 FYNNEI. CDR3 length: 14 residues. The DNA for the CDR3 is TGTGCCAGCAGGGGGACAGGGTTAGATCAGCCCCAGCATTTT. Protein: CASRGTGLDQPQHF.

The V gene is TRBV7-6, the J gene TRBJ2-7; the D gene is possibly TRBD1 (5 bases). Trimming removed 10 bases from V and 6 bases from J, with 16 bases in between. The CDR3 covers 12 residues. The germline gives CDR1 SGHVS, CDR2 FNYEAQ. CDR3 DNA: TGTGCCAACTCAGGGCCGGGTATCGAGCAGTACTTC. Its translation: CANSGPGIEQYF. The full variable domain, rest sourced from reference TRBV7-6 and TRBJ2-7, is GAGVSQSPRYKVTKRGQDVALRCDPISGHVSLYWYRQALGQGPEFLTYFNYEAQQDKSGLPNDRFSAERPEGSISTLTIQRTEQRDSAMYRCANSGPGIEQYFGPGTRLTVT.

The CDR3: CASSQARAWSPLHF. CDR3 DNA: TGCGCCAGCAGCCAAGCGAGGGCCTGGTCACCCCTCCACTTT. The V gene is TRBV4-1, the J gene TRBJ1-6, with D hard to call. V was pared by 1 base and J by 10 bases, with 11 bases between. The CDR3 contains 14 residues. Germline V CDR1 and CDR2: MGHRA, YSYEKL.

The J gene is TRBJ2-3, the V gene TRBV7-2; no reliable D call. CDR3 size: 16 residues. Trimming left V 7 bases short and J 0 bases short, with 17 bases between. From germline, CDR1 is SGHTA and CDR2 FQGNSA. CDR3: CASKLQWNPSTDTQYF. For the CDR3, the DNA is TGTGCCAGCAAGCTTCAGTGGAATCCTAGCACAGATACGCAGTATTTT.

This chain's CDR3 is CASSWLREETQYF. Written as DNA, the CDR3 is TGTGCCAGCAGTTGGTTAAGGGAAGAGACCCAGTACTTC. The chain recombines TRBV12-3 or TRBV12-4 with TRBJ2-5; D remains ambiguous. Trimming removed 4 bases from V and 3 bases from J, with 9 bases in between. There are 13 residues in the CDR3.

This clonotype was picked up a small number of times. The chain couples TRBV27 to TRBJ2-7; D remains ambiguous. Trimming stripped 5 bases from V and 3 bases from J, with 14 bases between. The CDR3 extends over 14 amino acids. From germline, CDR1 is MNHEY and CDR2 SMNVEV (reference sequence). CDR3 residues: CASSGRQNYYEQYF. The DNA for the CDR3 is TGTGCCAGCAGTGGTCGGCAGAATTACTACGAGCAGTACTTC.

The rearrangement uses TRBV6-2 or TRBV6-3 and TRBJ2-7; no reliable D call. The CDR3 is 11 residues long. Trimming removed 9 bases from V and 6 bases from J, with 12 bases in between. CDR1 is MNHEY, CDR2 SVGEGT, per germline. The CDR3 region has the DNA TGTGCCAGTCGAGTGGGGTCCGAGCAGTACGTC. As protein: CASRVGSEQYV.

The V gene is TRBV7-4, the J gene TRBJ2-1; D unresolved. The V end was cut by 4 bases, the J end by 5 bases, with 12 bases between. This CDR3 is 14 amino acids long. Germline V gene lookup returns CDR1 SGHVT and CDR2 SQSDAQ. CDR3 coding DNA: TGTGCCAGCAGCTCGACGGAGAAAAACAATGAGCAGTTCTTC. It specifies CASSSTEKNNEQFF.

This chain links TRBV10-3 with TRBJ2-1; D uncertain. This CDR3 has 12 residues. V lost 7 bases to trimming and J lost 8 bases, with 12 bases between them. Germline V gene data show CDR1 as ENHRY and CDR2 as SYGVKD. Here the CDR3 reads CAITANPDEQFF. The CDR3 DNA is TGTGCCATCACGGCTAACCCCGATGAGCAGTTCTTC.

The chain uses TRBV18 and TRBJ1-1, with 7 nucleotides matching TRBD1. V was clipped by 6 bases and J by 4 bases; unmatched bases: 11. The CDR3 totals 15 residues. CDR1 KGHSH and CDR2 LQKENI come from the germline V gene. The CDR3 is CASSPEAGGFTEAFF. The CDR3 region has the DNA TGTGCCAGCTCCCCTGAGGCAGGGGGTTTCACTGAAGCTTTCTTT. The full variable domain, completed using reference TRBV18 and TRBJ1-1, is NAGVMQNPRHLVRRRGQEARLRCSPMKGHSHVYWYRQLPEEGLKFMVYLQKENIIDESGMPKERFSAEFPKEGPSILRIQQVVRGDSAAYFCASSPEAGGFTEAFFGQGTRLTVV.

The chain has TRBV6-2 or TRBV6-3 and TRBJ1-2; D not certain. Germline V gives CDR1 MNHEY, CDR2 SVGEGT. CDR3 length: 14 residues. The V end lost 8 bases, the J end lost 6 bases, and 19 bases lay between the germline ends. CDR3 coding DNA: TGTGCCAGCTGCTGGCGGGTCGACGGAAATGGCTACACCTTC. This translates into CASCWRVDGNGYTF.

This clonotype was seen only a few times. The chain has TRBV6-2 or TRBV6-3 and TRBJ2-7; 7 nucleotides agree with TRBD1. Germline-derived CDR1 and CDR2 are MNHEY and SVGEGT. This CDR3 comprises 14 residues. The trim removed 7 bases at V and 3 bases at J, leaving 9 bases unmatched. The CDR3 reads CASKTGTAFYEQYV. The CDR3 DNA sequence: TGTGCCAGCAAAACCGGGACAGCCTTCTACGAGCAGTACGTC.